Shown below are 8 T cell receptor beta chains from a single sample sequenced in a study of cytomegalovirus exposure and HLA in healthy donors. 60 Vbeta and 13 Jbeta primers were used in PCR. Sequenced by immunoSEQ multiplex PCR; TCRdb stores in-frame clones only, minus some. The profile shows under 200,000 clones, 60% to 80% of them singletons. The specimen sequenced was PBMCs. These receptors came from a man aged 25 to 40 in good health and CMV-seropositive.

CDR3 sequence reads: CASSPRGQGYGYTF. Written as DNA, the CDR3 is TGTGCCAGCAGTCCACGGGGACAGGGTTATGGCTACACCTTC. The genes are TRBV5-6 and TRBJ1-2; 9 nucleotides line up with TRBD1. After removal of 5 bases from V and 5 bases from J, the junction contained 7 bases not matched to a gene. The germline V gene has CDR1 SGHDT and CDR2 YYEEEE. This CDR3 has 14 amino acids.

V gene TRBV23-1 combines with J gene TRBJ1-1, with 10 nucleotides matching TRBD1. TRBV23-1 is filed as an ORF, its function uncertain. This CDR3 spans 14 amino acids. V shed 6 bases and J 4 bases; nucleotides not matched to a gene: 5. CDR3 sequence reads: CASRTGTGATEAFF. The CDR3 DNA reads TGCGCCAGCAGAACCGGGACAGGGGCCACTGAAGCTTTCTTT.

The chain is built from TRBV7-3 and TRBJ1-6, with D uncertain. The CDR3 extends over 12 amino acids. The V end was cut by 4 bases, the J end by 7 bases, with 5 bases between. Germline CDR1 and CDR2: SGHTA and FQGTGA. The CDR3 region is CASSSGNSPLHF. The CDR3 DNA reads as TGTGCCAGCAGCTCCGGGAATTCACCCCTCCACTTT.

This sequence joins TRBV2 and TRBJ2-2, with D unresolved. Trimming cost V 3 bases and J 7 bases, with 15 bases left between them. The germline CDR1 and CDR2 sequences are SNHLY and FYNNEI. The CDR3 is made up of 15 amino acids. The CDR3 bases are TGTGCCAGCAGTGATCCGGGTGTTGTAGTCGGGGAGCTGTTTTTT. Its protein product is CASSDPGVVVGELFF.

This clone was picked up a small number of times. V and J are TRBV6-6 and TRBJ2-2; D is perhaps TRBD1 (6 bases). CDR1 and CDR2 from the germline V gene are MNHNY and SVGAGI (reference sequence). Deletions cut 5 bases from V and 0 bases from J, with 7 bases between. CDR3 length: 14 amino acids. In nucleotides, the CDR3 is TGTGCCAGCAGTGGGGGCTCGAACACCGGGGAGCTGTTTTTT. This translates into CASSGGSNTGELFF.

V gene TRBV6-1 combines with J gene TRBJ2-2; D unresolved. The V end was cut by 5 bases, the J end by 3 bases, with 10 bases between. CDR3 length equals 14 residues. Germline V gene sequence: CDR1 MNHNS, CDR2 SASEGT. CDR3 in DNA: TGTGCCAGCAGTCTTCTCCGGGACACCGGGGAGCTGTTTTTT. It encodes CASSLLRDTGELFF.

V and J are TRBV27 and TRBJ2-2; 10 bases line up with TRBD2. The V segment lost 6 bases and the J segment 0 bases; nucleotides outside the gene matches: 7. CDR3 length: 17 residues. Germline V gene sequence: CDR1 MNHEY, CDR2 SMNVEV (reference sequence). For the CDR3, the DNA is TGTGCCAGCAGGGAAGGACTAGCGGTAACGAACACCGGGGAGCTGTTTTTT. Its protein product is CASREGLAVTNTGELFF.

The V call is TRBV28, the J call TRBJ1-6; 9 nucleotides agree with TRBD1. Losses at the gene ends were 6 bases for V and 0 bases for J; bases not matched to a gene: 6. Germline-derived CDR1 and CDR2 are MDHEN and SYDVKM. CDR3 length: 17 amino acids. The CDR3 DNA follows: TGTGCCAGCAGGGGACAGGGTACGAGCTCCTATAATTCACCCCTCCACTTT. This gives the protein CASRGQGTSSYNSPLHF.